The clone carrying this T cell receptor beta chain was counted only a few times. Sequencing was performed with immunoSEQ multiplex PCR; in TCRdb, only in-frame clones are kept and a portion is missing. The sample comprises some 680,000 clones, about 80% of which are singletons, and around 1.8% rests with the top ten. This record comes from a study of shared clonotypes between healthy human individuals. The CDR3 consists of 18 residues. The specimen was memory CD4+ T cells sorted from blood. Subset in this sample: CD45RA-negative fraction. The chain joins TRBV21-1 to TRBJ2-7; the table gives TRBD1 as D, unverified against the DNA. TRBV21-1 is given as a pseudogene. The clonotype comes from a woman aged 25 to 39 in good health. The CDR3 DNA sequence: TGTGCCAGCAGCAAACATTCAGGGTTGAACTTATGGACCTACGAGCAGTACTTC. It is translated as CASSKHSGLNLWTYEQYF.